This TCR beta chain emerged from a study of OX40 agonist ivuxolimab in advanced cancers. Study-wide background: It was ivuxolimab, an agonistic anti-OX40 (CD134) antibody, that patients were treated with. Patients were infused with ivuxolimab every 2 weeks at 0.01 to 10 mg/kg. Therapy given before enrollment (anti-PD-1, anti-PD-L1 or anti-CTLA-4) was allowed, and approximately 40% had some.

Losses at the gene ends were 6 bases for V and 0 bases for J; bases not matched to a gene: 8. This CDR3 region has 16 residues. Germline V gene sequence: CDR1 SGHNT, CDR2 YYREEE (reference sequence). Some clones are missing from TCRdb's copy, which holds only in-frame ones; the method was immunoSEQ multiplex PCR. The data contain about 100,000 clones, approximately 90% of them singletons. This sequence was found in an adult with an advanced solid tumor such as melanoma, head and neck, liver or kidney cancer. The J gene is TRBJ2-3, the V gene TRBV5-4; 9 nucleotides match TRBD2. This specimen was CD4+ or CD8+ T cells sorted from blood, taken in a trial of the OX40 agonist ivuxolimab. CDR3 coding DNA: TGTGCCAGCACCCAGGGGGGACTAGCCAGCACAGATACGCAGTATTTT. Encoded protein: CASTQGGLASTDTQYF. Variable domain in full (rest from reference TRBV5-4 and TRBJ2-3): ETGVTQSPTHLIKTRGQQVTLRCSSQSGHNTVSWYQQALGQGPQFIFQYYREEENGRGNFPPRFSGLQFPNYSSELNVNALELDDSALYLCASTQGGLASTDTQYFGPGTRLTVL.